A selection of T cell receptor beta chains follows, all from one sample in a study of shared clonotypes between healthy human individuals. The assay was immunoSEQ multiplex PCR, and TCRdb's table has in-frame clones only and misses some. The table has 600,000 to 750,000 clones, roughly 87% seen once. The sample was memory CD8+ T cells from PBMCs. The source is a man aged 18 to 29 in good health. Some clones in this sample may be carry-over from other donors' samples. The CDR3 runs from the conserved cysteine through the conserved F or W. A D gene is named only where the DNA matches it firmly. Size is stated for part of the rows, as once, few or many counts, or as a class when the clone is expanded.

V gene: TRBV28; J gene: TRBJ2-1; D gene: TRBD2; clone size: -; CDR3 DNA: TGTGCCATTGGGGCGGGAGAAAGTGTGGGGGAGCAGTTCTTC; CDR3 protein: CAIGAGESVGEQFF
V gene: TRBV7-9; J gene: TRBJ2-7; D gene: -; clone size: -; CDR3 DNA: TGTGCCAGCAGCCGATCGCTGGGGGCCGAGCAGTACTTC; CDR3 protein: CASSRSLGAEQYF
V gene: TRBV2; J gene: TRBJ2-7; D gene: TRBD1; clone size: -; CDR3 DNA: TGTGCCAGCAGTGACGGCCCCTGGGACAGGGCCGAGCAGTACTTC; CDR3 protein: CASSDGPWDRAEQYF
V gene: TRBV7-9; J gene: TRBJ2-1; D gene: -; clone size: -; CDR3 DNA: TGTGCCAGCAGCTTGCATACGGGACTCACCAATGAGCAGTTCTTC; CDR3 protein: CASSLHTGLTNEQFF
V gene: TRBV6-5; J gene: TRBJ2-3; D gene: -; clone size: -; CDR3 DNA: TGTGCCAGCAGCTACTCGGAGGGGACAGATACGCAGTATTTT; CDR3 protein: CASSYSEGTDTQYF
V gene: TRBV28; J gene: TRBJ2-7; D gene: -; clone size: -; CDR3 DNA: TGTGCCAGCAGTTTATACGGGGACGGATACTACGAGCAGTACTTC; CDR3 protein: CASSLYGDGYYEQYF
V gene: TRBV7-9; J gene: TRBJ2-2; D gene: -; clone size: -; CDR3 DNA: TGTGCCAGCAGCTTCATAGGCGGGGAGCTGTTTTTT; CDR3 protein: CASSFIGGELFF
V gene: TRBV6-5; J gene: TRBJ2-7; D gene: TRBD1; clone size: -; CDR3 DNA: TGTGCCAGCAAGGACAGGGCACTCTACGAGCAGTACTTC; CDR3 protein: CASKDRALYEQYF
V gene: TRBV5-4; J gene: TRBJ2-3; D gene: TRBD2; clone size: -; CDR3 DNA: TGTGCCAGCAGGCGGGAGTTCACAGATACGCAGTATTTT; CDR3 protein: CASRREFTDTQYF
V gene: TRBV4-2; J gene: TRBJ2-7; D gene: -; clone size: -; CDR3 DNA: TGTGCCAGCAGCCAAGAATATAAGACCCTGAGCTCCTACGAGCAGTACTTC; CDR3 protein: CASSQEYKTLSSYEQYF
V gene: TRBV28; J gene: TRBJ1-5; D gene: -; clone size: -; CDR3 DNA: TGTGCCAGCAGTTTGATCGTTCGGGGAAATCAGCCCCAGCATTTT; CDR3 protein: CASSLIVRGNQPQHF
V gene: TRBV10-3; J gene: TRBJ2-2; D gene: TRBD2; clone size: -; CDR3 DNA: TGTGCCATCAGTGAGCCGGGACTAGCGGGAGGGAACACCGGGGAGCTGTTTTTT; CDR3 protein: CAISEPGLAGGNTGELFF
V gene: TRBV4-1; J gene: TRBJ2-4; D gene: -; clone size: -; CDR3 DNA: TGCGCCAGCAGCCAAGACGGGCGGAACGCCAAAAACATTCAGTACTTC; CDR3 protein: CASSQDGRNAKNIQYF
V gene: TRBV9; J gene: TRBJ1-1; D gene: -; clone size: -; CDR3 DNA: TGTGCCAGCAGCGTAGAAGCCGGGAGCACTGAAGCTTTCTTT; CDR3 protein: CASSVEAGSTEAFF
V gene: TRBV6-1; J gene: TRBJ1-2; D gene: -; clone size: -; CDR3 DNA: TGTGCCAGCAGTGAATGGACAGAATTTAACTATGGCTACACCTTC; CDR3 protein: CASSEWTEFNYGYTF
V gene: TRBV27; J gene: TRBJ2-7; D gene: -; clone size: -; CDR3 DNA: TGTGCCAGCAGTTTATTTGGGGCCGGGGACTACGAGCAGTACTTC; CDR3 protein: CASSLFGAGDYEQYF
V gene: TRBV30; J gene: TRBJ1-2; D gene: -; clone size: once; CDR3 DNA: TGTGCCTGGAGTGTAGGGGCCCTCGGCGGCTATGGCTACACCTTC; CDR3 protein: CAWSVGALGGYGYTF
V gene: TRBV6-5; J gene: TRBJ2-7; D gene: -; clone size: few; CDR3 DNA: TGTGCCACGACAACTGCAGGGGACGAGCAGTACTTC; CDR3 protein: CATTTAGDEQYF
V gene: TRBV27; J gene: TRBJ2-2; D gene: -; clone size: -; CDR3 DNA: TGTGCCAGCAGTTTATTGATCGCCGGCCCCGGGGAGCTGTTTTTT; CDR3 protein: CASSLLIAGPGELFF
V gene: TRBV18; J gene: TRBJ2-3; D gene: -; clone size: -; CDR3 DNA: TGTGCCAGCTCACCGTCCTGGGACACAGATACGCAGTATTTT; CDR3 protein: CASSPSWDTDTQYF
V gene: TRBV6-6; J gene: TRBJ2-1; D gene: -; clone size: once; CDR3 DNA: TGTGCCAGCAGTCAGAGCCAAACAGTTCTCAATGAGCAGTTCTTC; CDR3 protein: CASSQSQTVLNEQFF
V gene: TRBV9; J gene: TRBJ2-7; D gene: TRBD2; clone size: -; CDR3 DNA: TGTGCCAGCAGCCCCATGGGGGGGGGTTCCTACGAGCAGTACTTC; CDR3 protein: CASSPMGGGSYEQYF
V gene: TRBV7-9; J gene: TRBJ2-1; D gene: TRBD2; clone size: many; CDR3 DNA: TGCGCCAGCAGCCAAGATAGCGGGAGCGCCGGAAATGAGCAGTTCTTC; CDR3 protein: CASSQDSGSAGNEQFF
V gene: TRBV16; J gene: TRBJ1-2; D gene: TRBD1; clone size: -; CDR3 DNA: TGTGCCAGCAGCCGAATCACATCCGGGAAAGGGACAGCTAACTATGGCTACACCTTC; CDR3 protein: CASSRITSGKGTANYGYTF
V gene: TRBV6-5; J gene: TRBJ1-1; D gene: TRBD1; clone size: -; CDR3 DNA: TGTGCCAGCAGAACCGTAGAGGGGGCCACTGAAGCTTTCTTT; CDR3 protein: CASRTVEGATEAFF
V gene: TRBV20-1; J gene: TRBJ2-7; D gene: -; clone size: -; CDR3 DNA: TGCAGTGCTAGAGGGGGCCGGGAGCAGTACTTC; CDR3 protein: CSARGGREQYF
V gene: TRBV5-6; J gene: TRBJ2-7; D gene: -; clone size: -; CDR3 DNA: TGTGCCAGCAGCCCCGAGGGGAGCCGCAATCAGTACTTC; CDR3 protein: CASSPEGSRNQYF
V gene: TRBV9; J gene: TRBJ1-2; D gene: -; clone size: -; CDR3 DNA: TGTGCCAGCAGCGTCGGGACACCCTATGGCTACACCTTC; CDR3 protein: CASSVGTPYGYTF
V gene: TRBV27; J gene: TRBJ2-7; D gene: TRBD2; clone size: -; CDR3 DNA: TGTGCCAGCAGTTCCGGACTAGCGGGAGGTAACTCCTACGAGCAGTACTTC; CDR3 protein: CASSSGLAGGNSYEQYF
V gene: TRBV7-6; J gene: TRBJ1-2; D gene: -; clone size: -; CDR3 DNA: TGTGCCAGCAGCTTGGGGGGGCCCTATGGCTACACCTTC; CDR3 protein: CASSLGGPYGYTF
V gene: TRBV6-5; J gene: TRBJ2-2; D gene: TRBD2; clone size: -; CDR3 DNA: TGTGCCAGCAGCCGGGAGGTGATCGCCGGGGAGCTGTTTTTT; CDR3 protein: CASSREVIAGELFF
V gene: TRBV4-1; J gene: TRBJ2-5; D gene: -; clone size: -; CDR3 DNA: TGCGCCAGCAGCCAAGAAGCCCTAGCTAGGTCAGAGACCCAGTACTTC; CDR3 protein: CASSQEALARSETQYF
V gene: TRBV19; J gene: TRBJ2-7; D gene: -; clone size: -; CDR3 DNA: TGTGCCAGTAGTACATCGGACTACTACGAGCAGTACTTC; CDR3 protein: CASSTSDYYEQYF
V gene: TRBV7-2; J gene: TRBJ2-7; D gene: TRBD2; clone size: once; CDR3 DNA: TGTGCCAGCAGCTGGTCGGGACTAGCGGTAATCCACGAGCAGTACTTC; CDR3 protein: CASSWSGLAVIHEQYF
V gene: TRBV6-6; J gene: TRBJ2-5; D gene: TRBD1; clone size: -; CDR3 DNA: TGTGCCAGCAGGGACAGGGGAGGGGAGACCCAGTACTTC; CDR3 protein: CASRDRGGETQYF
V gene: TRBV29-1; J gene: TRBJ2-2; D gene: -; clone size: -; CDR3 DNA: TGCAGCGCCGAACACGAAGCAGGGGAGAACACCGGGGAGCTGTTTTTT; CDR3 protein: CSAEHEAGENTGELFF
V gene: TRBV7-8; J gene: TRBJ1-1; D gene: TRBD1; clone size: once; CDR3 DNA: TGTGCCAGCAGCGCTAGGACAGGGCCGACCCCTGAAGCTTTCTTT; CDR3 protein: CASSARTGPTPEAFF
V gene: TRBV14; J gene: TRBJ2-7; D gene: -; clone size: -; CDR3 DNA: TGTGCCAGCAGCCAAGAAAAGGGGGGCGAGCAGTACTTC; CDR3 protein: CASSQEKGGEQYF
V gene: TRBV11-2; J gene: TRBJ2-5; D gene: -; clone size: once; CDR3 DNA: TGTGCCAGCAGCTGGGGCGCGACAATGCAAGAGACCCAGTACTTC; CDR3 protein: CASSWGATMQETQYF
V gene: TRBV27; J gene: TRBJ1-1; D gene: -; clone size: few; CDR3 DNA: TGTGCCAGCAGTCTTGTCGCCCGATCAGGAGCTTTCTTT; CDR3 protein: CASSLVARSGAFF
V gene: TRBV27; J gene: TRBJ2-7; D gene: -; clone size: -; CDR3 DNA: TGTGCCAGCAGTTTAAGCCGCGCGGGAGAGCAGTACTTC; CDR3 protein: CASSLSRAGEQYF
V gene: TRBV9; J gene: TRBJ2-7; D gene: TRBD1; clone size: once; CDR3 DNA: TGTGCCAGCAGCACCGGGACAGGCTCCTACGAGCAGTACTTC; CDR3 protein: CASSTGTGSYEQYF
V gene: TRBV29-1; J gene: TRBJ2-2; D gene: TRBD1; clone size: -; CDR3 DNA: TGCAGCGCCCTGACAGGGGGCGCAAGGTTCACCGGGGAGCTGTTTTTT; CDR3 protein: CSALTGGARFTGELFF
V gene: TRBV9; J gene: TRBJ2-1; D gene: -; clone size: -; CDR3 DNA: TGTGCCAGCAGTGGAAATGAGCAGTTCTTC; CDR3 protein: CASSGNEQFF
V gene: TRBV27; J gene: TRBJ2-7; D gene: -; clone size: -; CDR3 DNA: TGTGCCAGCAGTTTCGGGCCTCTTTACGAGCAGTACTTC; CDR3 protein: CASSFGPLYEQYF
V gene: TRBV28; J gene: TRBJ1-6; D gene: -; clone size: -; CDR3 DNA: TGTGCCAGCAGTGGTAATTCACCCCTCCACTTT; CDR3 protein: CASSGNSPLHF
V gene: TRBV19; J gene: TRBJ2-1; D gene: -; clone size: -; CDR3 DNA: TGTGCCAGTAGTATAGTTGAGGGGAATGAGCAGTTCTTC; CDR3 protein: CASSIVEGNEQFF
V gene: TRBV9; J gene: TRBJ1-1; D gene: TRBD1; clone size: few; CDR3 DNA: TGTGCCAGCAGCCTACGGGACAGGGCCACCGAAGCTTTCTTT; CDR3 protein: CASSLRDRATEAFF
V gene: TRBV4-1; J gene: TRBJ2-1; D gene: TRBD1; clone size: -; CDR3 DNA: TGCGCCAGCAGCCAAGGACGACAGGGCCCCTACAATGAGCAGTTCTTC; CDR3 protein: CASSQGRQGPYNEQFF
V gene: TRBV29-1; J gene: TRBJ2-7; D gene: TRBD1; clone size: -; CDR3 DNA: TGCAGCGTCCGGACAGGCCCCTACGAGCAGTACTTC; CDR3 protein: CSVRTGPYEQYF
V gene: TRBV27; J gene: TRBJ2-2; D gene: -; clone size: -; CDR3 DNA: TGTGCCAGCAGTTCCATCCTGAACACCGGGGAGCTGTTTTTT; CDR3 protein: CASSSILNTGELFF
V gene: TRBV6-5; J gene: TRBJ2-7; D gene: -; clone size: -; CDR3 DNA: TGTGCCAGCAGTTACGACGGCACCTACGAGCAGTACTTC; CDR3 protein: CASSYDGTYEQYF
V gene: TRBV28; J gene: TRBJ1-1; D gene: TRBD1; clone size: -; CDR3 DNA: TGTGCCAGCAGTTCCACCCAGGGGGCAAGTGAAGCTTTCTTT; CDR3 protein: CASSSTQGASEAFF
V gene: TRBV4-2; J gene: TRBJ1-1; D gene: -; clone size: -; CDR3 DNA: TGTGCCAGCAGCCCTCTGGCGGAGAACACTGAAGCTTTCTTT; CDR3 protein: CASSPLAENTEAFF
V gene: TRBV7-3; J gene: TRBJ2-1; D gene: -; clone size: -; CDR3 DNA: TGTGCCAGCAGCTTCAGCTCTAGCGTCGGAGTCTACAATGAGCAGTTCTTC; CDR3 protein: CASSFSSSVGVYNEQFF